This passage covers 29 T cell receptor beta chains from one sample sequenced in a study of early T cells in non-severe SARS-CoV-2 infection. TCRdb passed the 5' RACE reads through MiXCR, listing each CDR3 protein once. Of 95,000 to 110,000 distinct CDR3 sequences in the sample, 11% were seen once. Sequencing was done on a sample of whole blood. All receptors derive from an adult who was a healthcare worker with PCR-confirmed SARS-CoV-2 infection or an uninfected control (not recorded which).

This clonotype appeared many times. The chain combines TRBV7-6 with TRBJ2-7; 8 nucleotides line up with TRBD1. CDR1 SGHVS and CDR2 FNYEAQ come from the germline V gene. This CDR3 spans 15 amino acids. J lost 6 bases, V lost 0 bases, and 7 bases had no gene match. The CDR3 region is CASSLAQDRVGEQYF. CDR3 nucleotides: TGTGCCAGCAGCTTAGCCCAGGACAGGGTCGGCGAGCAGTACTTC.

This clonotype has ten or more counts. The genes are TRBV11-1 and TRBJ1-6, with a tentative D call TRBD1 (5 bases). V lost 2 bases and J 7 bases, leaving 12 bases between the germline ends. The CDR3 spans 15 residues. Germline loops: CDR1 SGHAT, CDR2 FQDESV (reference sequence). CDR3: CASSLRWDGNSPLHF. Here the CDR3 DNA reads TGTGCCAGCAGCTTAAGGTGGGACGGAAATTCACCCCTCCACTTT.

The rearrangement links TRBV11-2 to TRBJ2-5; 9 bases are shared with TRBD1. Trimming took 5 bases from V and 8 from J; bases not matched to a gene: 3. Germline values: CDR1 SGHAT, CDR2 FQNNGV. The CDR3 runs 12 residues. In DNA, the CDR3 is TGTGCCAGCAGCCGTACAGGGGGCACCCAGTACTTC. Its protein is CASSRTGGTQYF.

The table lists this clonotype with many counts. The chain carries TRBV28 and TRBJ2-2; no clear D gene. The germline V and J ends were trimmed by 2 bases and 5 bases, with 9 bases remaining between them. Germline V gene data show CDR1 as MDHEN and CDR2 as SYDVKM. The CDR3 spans 14 residues. CDR3 in DNA: TGTGCCAGCAGTTTAGGCCGTGGGACCGGGGAGCTGTTTTTT. Translated, it gives CASSLGRGTGELFF. Full variable domain (remainder filled in from reference TRBV28 and TRBJ2-2): DVKVTQSSRYLVKRTGEKVFLECVQDMDHENMFWYRQDPGLGLRLIYFSYDVKMKEKGDIPEGYSVSREKKERFSLILESASTNQTSMYLCASSLGRGTGELFFGEGSRLTVL.

The rearrangement uses TRBV20-1 and TRBJ2-1, with 10 bases that match TRBD2. The germline gives CDR1 DFQATT, CDR2 SNEGSKA (reference sequence). This CDR3 contains 15 residues. The J segment lost 5 bases and the V segment lost 3 bases, leaving 7 bases of the junction unmatched. CDR3: CSASPGTSVNNEQFF. DNA for the CDR3: TGCAGTGCTAGCCCCGGGACTAGCGTAAACAATGAGCAGTTCTTC.

CDR3 amino acids: CASSETGGAGQPQHF. The CDR3 bases are TGTGCCAGCAGCGAAACAGGGGGCGCGGGTCAGCCCCAGCATTTT. The chain combines TRBV12-3 or TRBV12-4 with TRBJ1-5; 9 nucleotides align to TRBD1. The CDR3 sequence is 15 residues long. V trimming: 6 bases; J trimming: 6 bases; junction bases outside the gene matches: 9.

This clonotype was seen more than once but under ten times. The genes are TRBV6-1 and TRBJ2-5; unclear D gene. This CDR3 has 13 amino acids. V was shortened by 2 bases and J by 2 bases, with 6 bases between the two germline ends. Germline V gene sequence: CDR1 MNHNS, CDR2 SASEGT. CDR3 region: CASSEQNQETQYF. DNA for the CDR3: TGTGCCAGCAGTGAACAGAATCAAGAGACCCAGTACTTC.

The chain couples TRBV6-2 or TRBV6-3 to TRBJ1-2; no definite D call. The CDR3 length is 15 residues. V was clipped by 6 bases and J by 0 bases, with 14 bases between them. Germline V gene lookup returns CDR1 MNHEY and CDR2 SVGEGT. The CDR3 sequence is CASRMRGPANYGYTF. The CDR3 coding sequence is TGTGCCAGCAGGATGAGAGGGCCAGCTAACTATGGCTACACCTTC.

This clonotype was recorded a few times. The chain recombines TRBV6-2 or TRBV6-3 with TRBJ1-5; 7 bases map to TRBD1. The germline V gene has CDR1 MNHEY and CDR2 SVGEGT. This CDR3 contains 13 residues. V dropped 6 bases and J dropped 4; count of bases not matched to a gene: 3. CDR3 region: CASSKTGNQPQHF. DNA of the CDR3: TGTGCCAGCAGCAAGACAGGGAATCAGCCCCAGCATTTT.

This clonotype was recorded a few times. V gene TRBV14 combines with J gene TRBJ1-2, with no clear D. V was clipped by 0 bases and J by 4 bases, with 9 bases between them. Germline V gives CDR1 SGHDN, CDR2 FVKESK. The CDR3 consists of 14 residues. The CDR3 loop reads CASSQDPAPYGYTF. The DNA for the CDR3 is TGTGCCAGCAGCCAAGACCCAGCCCCCTATGGCTACACCTTC. Together with reference TRBV14 and TRBJ1-2, the CDR3 gives the full variable domain: EAGVTQFPSHSVIEKGQTVTLRCDPISGHDNLYWYRRVMGKEIKFLLHFVKESKQDESGMPNNRFLAERTGGTYSTLKVQPAELEDSGVYFCASSQDPAPYGYTFGSGTRLTVV.

This clonotype was seen a handful of times. The chain employs TRBV2 and TRBJ2-7, with TRBD1 matching 7 bases. CDR1 is SNHLY and CDR2 is FYNNEI in the germline V gene. Trimming removed 6 bases from V and 3 bases from J; junction bases left unmatched: 5. This CDR3 is 13 amino acids long. In nucleotides, the CDR3 is TGTGCCAGCAGCGGACAGGAGAGCTACGAGCAGTACTTC. Protein sequence: CASSGQESYEQYF.

This clonotype was detected only a few times. As DNA, the CDR3 is TGTGCCAGCAGCTTAGGGGTGGGACTAGTCCCGAACACCGGGGAGCTGTTTTTT. Amino acids: CASSLGVGLVPNTGELFF. The chain links TRBV7-2 to TRBJ2-2, with 8 bases fitting TRBD2. J gave up 0 bases and V 1 base, and 7 bases lay outside the gene matches. This CDR3 spans 18 amino acids. Germline V gene data show CDR1 as SGHTA and CDR2 as FQGNSA.

This clonotype was found a few times. The chain joins TRBV5-6 to TRBJ2-1, with D perhaps matching TRBD1 (5 bases). Trimming removed 4 bases from V and 6 bases from J, with 11 bases in between. Germline values: CDR1 SGHDT, CDR2 YYEEEE. This CDR3 is 13 amino acids long. CDR3 sequence reads: CASSPTTVNEQFF. The DNA of the CDR3 is TGTGCCAGCAGCCCAACGACAGTCAATGAGCAGTTCTTC.

This sequence joins TRBV30 and TRBJ2-1; D remains ambiguous. The V and J ends lost 3 bases and 3 bases respectively, with 12 bases between them. The CDR3 has 14 residues. CDR1 is GTSNPN, CDR2 SVGIG, per germline (reference sequence). CDR3 amino acids: CAWRKYLNYNEQFF. DNA for the CDR3: TGTGCCTGGAGGAAGTACCTGAACTACAATGAGCAGTTCTTC. Together with reference TRBV30 and TRBJ2-1, the CDR3 gives the full variable domain: SQTIHQWPATLVQPVGSPLSLECTVEGTSNPNLYWYRQAAGRGLQLLFYSVGIGQISSEVPQNLSASRPQDRQFILSSKKLLLSDSGFYLCAWRKYLNYNEQFFGPGTRLTVL.

This clonotype was observed at least ten times. V and J are TRBV28 and TRBJ1-5; D is undetermined. This CDR3 region has 13 residues. Trimming pared 5 bases from V and 7 bases from J, leaving 12 bases between. Germline V gives CDR1 MDHEN, CDR2 SYDVKM. CDR3 nucleotides: TGTGCCAGCAGTCTCCTTAAGGGACAGCCCCAGCATTTT. Protein product: CASSLLKGQPQHF.

The chain recombines TRBV6-2 or TRBV6-3 with TRBJ2-5; the match to TRBD2 covers 11 bases. CDR1 MNHEY and CDR2 SVGEGT come from the germline V gene. The junction had 5 bases not matched to a gene; V was cut back by 5 bases and J by 0 bases. The length of the CDR3 is 16 residues. The CDR3 loop reads CASSPGTSGHQETQYF. The DNA of the CDR3 is TGTGCCAGCAGTCCGGGGACTAGCGGACACCAAGAGACCCAGTACTTC.

The chain uses TRBV5-4 and TRBJ2-7; D is possibly TRBD2 (6 bases). CDR3 size: 14 residues. The V end lost 4 bases, the J end lost 2 bases, and 13 bases lay between the germline ends. CDR1 and CDR2 (germline): SGHNT, YYREEE (reference sequence). The CDR3: CASSTRDWAYEQYF. DNA for the CDR3: TGTGCCAGCAGCACCCGGGACTGGGCCTACGAGCAGTACTTC.

This chain joins TRBV10-1 and TRBJ1-1, with D unclear. Trimming shortened V by 0 bases and J by 1 base, and 9 bases separated the two germline ends. CDR1 is WNHNN and CDR2 is SYGVQD in the germline V gene (reference sequence). There are 15 residues in the CDR3. This CDR3 is CASSESGFPNTEAFF. CDR3 DNA: TGCGCCAGCAGTGAGTCGGGGTTCCCGAACACTGAAGCTTTCTTT.

In this sample, this clonotype turned up many times. The chain uses TRBV7-2 and TRBJ2-3; 7 bases map to TRBD2. Germline CDR1 and CDR2: SGHTA and FQGNSA. The CDR3 is made up of 15 amino acids. Trimming took 5 bases from V and 9 from J; bases not matched to a gene: 14. CDR3 sequence (DNA): TGTGCCAGCAGCCTCGAGGGAGGGCATATCGACACGCAGTATTTT. It yields the protein CASSLEGGHIDTQYF.

The rearrangement uses TRBV7-2 and TRBJ1-5, with D unresolved. V was cut by 5 bases and J by 0 bases, with 8 bases left in between. The CDR3 runs 14 residues. The germline V gene encodes CDR1 SGHTA and CDR2 FQGNSA. The CDR3 sequence is CASSREDSNQPQHF. CDR3 DNA sequence: TGTGCCAGCAGCCGCGAGGATAGCAATCAGCCCCAGCATTTT.

The gene calls are TRBV20-1 and TRBJ2-7; D may correspond to TRBD1 or TRBD2 (5 bases each). CDR3 length: 14 residues. V lost 5 bases and J 0 bases, leaving 14 bases between the germline ends. Germline values: CDR1 DFQATT, CDR2 SNEGSKA (reference sequence). The CDR3 DNA reads TGCAGTGCTCGACATTATGGGGGCTCCTACGAGCAGTACTTC. Translation: CSARHYGGSYEQYF.

This clonotype was seen repeatedly, ten times or more. The chain combines TRBV5-1 with TRBJ2-7; 7 nucleotides align to TRBD1. The CDR3 spans 13 residues. Germline V gene data show CDR1 as SGHRS and CDR2 as YFSETQ. The trim removed 4 bases at V and 12 bases at J, leaving 13 bases unmatched. The CDR3 sequence is CASSPGQTSFPYF. DNA for the CDR3: TGCGCCAGCAGCCCGGGACAGACCTCCTTTCCGTACTTC. Full variable domain (rest looked up from reference TRBV5-1 and TRBJ2-7): KAGVTQTPRYLIKTRGQQVTLSCSPISGHRSVSWYQQTPGQGLQFLFEYFSETQRNKGNFPGRFSGRQFSNSRSEMNVSTLELGDSALYLCASSPGQTSFPYFGPGTRLTVT.

This clonotype was observed many times. This chain joins TRBV4-1 and TRBJ2-2, with TRBD1 as a possible D gene (5 bases). Germline V lookup: CDR1 MGHRA, CDR2 YSYEKL. Trimming stripped 6 bases from V and 5 bases from J, with 10 bases between. CDR3 length equals 13 residues. CDR3 sequence (DNA): TGCGCCAGCAGACAAACAGGAACCGGGGAGCTGTTTTTT. Amino acids: CASRQTGTGELFF.

This clonotype came up a few times. This rearrangement joins TRBV10-3 to TRBJ2-1; tentatively, D is TRBD2 (5 bases). The CDR3 consists of 18 residues. Germline CDR1 is ENHRY and CDR2 is SYGVKD. The V end lost 0 bases, the J end lost 0 bases, and 15 bases lay between the germline ends. The DNA of the CDR3 is TGTGCCATCAGTGAGTCGATAGGCGCGGGTAGCTCCTACAATGAGCAGTTCTTC. Encoded protein: CAISESIGAGSSYNEQFF.

V gene TRBV19 combines with J gene TRBJ2-3; 13 nucleotides agree with TRBD2. The trim removed 0 bases at V and 7 bases at J, leaving 4 bases unmatched. The V gene's germline CDR1 is LNHDA and CDR2 SQIVND (reference sequence). The CDR3 sequence is 16 residues long. The CDR3, as DNA: TGTGCCAGTAGTATAGATCAGACTAGCGGGAGGAATACGCAGTATTTT. The encoded protein is CASSIDQTSGRNTQYF.

With respect to this clonotype: A read error may explain this, as a much larger clone is one base away. The chain employs TRBV12-3 or TRBV12-4 and TRBJ1-3, with unresolved D. The CDR3 covers 13 residues. The CDR3 DNA follows: TGTGCCAGCAGTTTAAACTCTGGAAACGCCATATATTTT. Protein sequence: CASSLNSGNAIYF.

The chain couples TRBV7-9 to TRBJ2-2; 8 bases fit TRBD2. CDR1 and CDR2 (germline): SEHNR, FQNEAQ (reference sequence). V lost 2 bases to trimming and J lost 5 bases; unmatched junction nucleotides: 1. This CDR3 spans 14 amino acids. CDR3 coding DNA: TGTGCCAGCAGCTTAAAGCGGGAGACCGGGGAGCTGTTTTTT. Residues: CASSLKRETGELFF.

This chain uses TRBV19 with TRBJ2-1, with a tentative D call TRBD2 (6 bases). Trimming cost V 6 bases and J 6 bases, with 12 bases left between them. This CDR3 has 13 amino acids. CDR1 is LNHDA, CDR2 SQIVND, per germline (reference sequence). The CDR3 loop is CASRGGGVNEQFF. Written as DNA, the CDR3 is TGTGCCAGTAGGGGCGGCGGGGTCAATGAGCAGTTCTTC.

This clonotype came up many times. The chain combines TRBV6-5 with TRBJ2-5; D uncertain. Germline assignment: CDR1 MNHEY and CDR2 SVGAGI. V gave up 2 bases and J gave up 3 bases, with 7 bases separating them. The CDR3 is made up of 13 amino acids. The CDR3, as DNA: TGTGCCAGCAGTTACGGCGGAAAAGAGACCCAGTACTTC. It yields the protein CASSYGGKETQYF.